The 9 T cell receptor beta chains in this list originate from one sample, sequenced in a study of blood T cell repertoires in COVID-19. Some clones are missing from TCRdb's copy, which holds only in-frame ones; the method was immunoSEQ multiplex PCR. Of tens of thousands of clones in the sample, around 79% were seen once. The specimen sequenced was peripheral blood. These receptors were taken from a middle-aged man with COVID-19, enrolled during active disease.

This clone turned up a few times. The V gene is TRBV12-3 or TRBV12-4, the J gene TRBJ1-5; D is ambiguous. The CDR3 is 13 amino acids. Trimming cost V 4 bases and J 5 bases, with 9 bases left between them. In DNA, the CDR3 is TGTGCCAGCAGTTCCGGGAGATATCAGCCCCAGCATTTT. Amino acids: CASSSGRYQPQHF.

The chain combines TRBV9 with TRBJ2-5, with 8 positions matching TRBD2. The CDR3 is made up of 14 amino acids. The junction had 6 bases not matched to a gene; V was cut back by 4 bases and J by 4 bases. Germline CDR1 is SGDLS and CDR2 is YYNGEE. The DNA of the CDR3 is TGTGCCAGCAGCAGCGGGGGCCGATTAGAGACCCAGTACTTC. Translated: CASSSGGRLETQYF.

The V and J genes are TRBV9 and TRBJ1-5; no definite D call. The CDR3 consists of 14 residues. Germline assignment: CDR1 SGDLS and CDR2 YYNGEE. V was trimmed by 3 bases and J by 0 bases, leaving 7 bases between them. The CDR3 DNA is TGTGCCAGCAGCGCACACGATAGCAATCAGCCCCAGCATTTT. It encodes CASSAHDSNQPQHF.

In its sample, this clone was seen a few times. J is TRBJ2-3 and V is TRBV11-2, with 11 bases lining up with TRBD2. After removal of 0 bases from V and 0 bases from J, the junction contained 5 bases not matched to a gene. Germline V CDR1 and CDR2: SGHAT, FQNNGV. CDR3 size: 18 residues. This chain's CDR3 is CASSLEGLAVTSTDTQYF. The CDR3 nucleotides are TGTGCCAGCAGCTTAGAGGGACTAGCGGTAACTAGCACAGATACGCAGTATTTT.

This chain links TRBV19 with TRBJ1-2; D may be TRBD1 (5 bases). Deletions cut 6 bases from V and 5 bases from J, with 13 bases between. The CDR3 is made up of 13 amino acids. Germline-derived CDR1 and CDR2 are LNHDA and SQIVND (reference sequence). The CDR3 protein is CASRDYRTYGYTF. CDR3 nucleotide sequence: TGTGCCAGTAGGGATTATAGGACATATGGCTACACCTTC.

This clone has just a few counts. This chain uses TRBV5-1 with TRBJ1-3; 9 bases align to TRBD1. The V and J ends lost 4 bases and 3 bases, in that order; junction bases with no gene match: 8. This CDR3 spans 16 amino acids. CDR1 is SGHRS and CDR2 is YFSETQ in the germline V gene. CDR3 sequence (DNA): TGCGCCAGCAGCATTACCGGGACAGGGTTTGGAAACACCATATATTTT. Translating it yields CASSITGTGFGNTIYF.

CDR3 region: CASSPLQGGKETQYF. The DNA of the CDR3 is TGTGCCAGCAGCCCCCTCCAGGGAGGAAAAGAGACCCAGTACTTC. This sequence joins TRBV11-2 and TRBJ2-5, with a possible D match to TRBD2 (6 bases). This CDR3 is built from 15 residues. V shed 5 bases and J shed 3 bases, with 16 bases lying between them. Germline CDR1 and CDR2: SGHAT and FQNNGV. The whole variable domain, filled in from reference TRBV11-2 and TRBJ2-5, reads EAGVAQSPRYKIIEKRQSVAFWCNPISGHATLYWYQQILGQGPKLLIQFQNNGVVDDSQLPKDRFSAERLKGVDSTLKIQPAKLEDSAVYLCASSPLQGGKETQYFGPGTRLLVL.

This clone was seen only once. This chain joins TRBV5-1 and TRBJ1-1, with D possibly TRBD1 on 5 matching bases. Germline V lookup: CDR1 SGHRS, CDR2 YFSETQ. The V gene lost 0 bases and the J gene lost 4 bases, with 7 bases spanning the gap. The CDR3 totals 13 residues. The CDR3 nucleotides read TGCGCCAGCAGCTTGGATGGGGCCACTGAAGCTTTCTTT. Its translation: CASSLDGATEAFF.

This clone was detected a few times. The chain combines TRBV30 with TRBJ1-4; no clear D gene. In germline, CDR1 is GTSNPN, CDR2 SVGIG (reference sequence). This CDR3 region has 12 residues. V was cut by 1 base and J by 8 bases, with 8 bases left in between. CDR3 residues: CAWSELKEKLFF. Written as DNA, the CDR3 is TGTGCCTGGAGTGAGCTTAAGGAAAAACTGTTTTTT.